This T cell receptor beta chain emerged from a study of blood T cell repertoires in COVID-19. The overall study: Samples taken during acute and convalescent COVID-19 were collected in the United States, Italy and Spain. Sample material is recorded as cDNA or gDNA derived from T cells, B-cell-depleted T cells, or PBMCs.

This clone was detected only once. This table comes from immunoSEQ multiplex PCR, and its TCRdb copy is limited to in-frame clones, with some not included. The sample contains fewer than 250,000 clones, 70% to 90% of which appear only once. Sequencing was carried out using peripheral blood. The TCR comes from a human donor in a cohort sampled during active COVID-19.

The CDR3 DNA reads as TGTGCCAGCAGTTCAGACTGGGGGCCTAGCACAGATACGCAGTATTTT. Protein: CASSSDWGPSTDTQYF. The gene calls are TRBV6-2 or TRBV6-3 and TRBJ2-3; D perhaps matches TRBD1 (6 bases). Germline V lookup: CDR1 MNHEY, CDR2 SVGEGT. V was clipped by 4 bases and J by 0 bases, with 14 bases between them. CDR3 length: 16 amino acids.